The 9 T cell receptor beta chains below were found in one sample sequenced in a study of cytomegalovirus exposure and HLA in healthy donors. The PCR was carried out with 60 Vbeta primers and 13 Jbeta primers. Assay used: immunoSEQ multiplex PCR; TCRdb lists only in-frame clones, some missing. Here the sample spans about 140,000 clones, 60% to 85% being singletons. The sample comprised PBMCs. Every receptor here comes from a male donor in good health and CMV-seropositive.

V usage is TRBV4-2 and J usage is TRBJ2-7, with TRBD2 identical over 13 bases. The germline gives CDR1 LGHNA, CDR2 YNFKEQ. V shed 3 bases and J 4 bases; nucleotides not matched to a gene: 9. The CDR3 runs 17 residues. Here the CDR3 DNA reads TGTGCCAGCAGCCAGGGACTAGCGGGACAAATGGGGTACGAGCAGTACTTC. Amino acids: CASSQGLAGQMGYEQYF.

There are a few counts of this clone. The rearrangement links TRBV5-1 to TRBJ1-5; no clear D. Germline CDR1 reads SGHRS; CDR2 reads YFSETQ. Trimming took off 4 bases at V and 2 bases at J, with 10 bases between the two ends. The CDR3 contains 14 residues. The CDR3 reads CASSREGGNQPQHF. CDR3 DNA sequence: TGCGCCAGCAGCCGGGAGGGCGGCAATCAGCCCCAGCATTTT.

The V gene is TRBV29-1, the J gene TRBJ2-3; D gene uncertain. This CDR3 is built from 14 residues. The germline V gene encodes CDR1 SQVTM and CDR2 ANQGSEA. The V end lost 2 bases, the J end lost 4 bases, and 13 bases lay between the germline ends. CDR3 region: CSVESSRSADTQYF. The CDR3 nucleotides are TGCAGCGTTGAATCCTCCAGATCCGCAGATACGCAGTATTTT.

The chain combines TRBV19 with TRBJ1-5; D remains unclear. Trimming pared 3 bases from V and 5 bases from J, leaving 5 bases between. The CDR3 has 12 residues. Per the germline V gene, CDR1 is LNHDA and CDR2 is SQIVND (reference sequence). CDR3 sequence: CASSIGDQPQHF. In DNA, the CDR3 is TGTGCCAGTAGTATCGGAGATCAGCCCCAGCATTTT.

The chain uses TRBV7-3 and TRBJ1-1; D might be TRBD1 (5 bases). The CDR3 spans 13 residues. Trimming removed 2 bases at V and 4 bases at J, with 8 bases between. Germline CDR1 SGHTA, CDR2 FQGTGA. This chain's CDR3 is CASSLGRATEAFF. As DNA, the CDR3 is TGTGCCAGCAGCTTAGGCAGGGCCACTGAAGCTTTCTTT.

As for this clone: An end of the junction does not agree with germline; a read error may underlie this. CDR3 protein: CASRTSVSSTDTQYF. CDR3 in DNA: TGTGCTAGCAGGACTAGCGTATCTAGCACAGATACGCAGTATTTT. The V gene is TRBV6-4, the J gene TRBJ2-3; TRBD2 agrees at 9 bases. The CDR3 is made up of 15 amino acids. Germline V gene sequence: CDR1 MRHNA, CDR2 SNTAGT.

This clone appeared a few times. The chain's CDR3 is CASSLSSTGQAFF. The CDR3 DNA reads as TGTGCCAGCAGTTTAAGTTCAACAGGGCAAGCTTTCTTT. The chain joins TRBV28 to TRBJ1-1; D perhaps matches TRBD1 (6 bases). The CDR3 has 13 amino acids. The germline CDR1 and CDR2 sequences are MDHEN and SYDVKM. The V gene lost 2 bases and the J gene lost 9 bases, with 13 bases spanning the gap.

The chain recombines TRBV6-6 with TRBJ2-5; TRBD2 matches at 13 bases. Per the germline V gene, CDR1 is MNHNY and CDR2 is SVGAGI (reference sequence). CDR3 size: 15 residues. J was trimmed by 3 bases and V by 4 bases; bases with no gene match: 2. The CDR3 protein is CASSLGLAGKETQYF. The CDR3 DNA is TGTGCCAGCAGTTTGGGACTAGCGGGAAAAGAGACCCAGTACTTC.

This clone has a single count. This sequence joins TRBV11-2 and TRBJ2-1; D might be TRBD1 (6 bases). Trimming shortened V by 5 bases and J by 4 bases, and 12 bases separated the two germline ends. Per the germline V gene, CDR1 is SGHAT and CDR2 is FQNNGV. This CDR3 has 14 amino acids. The CDR3 coding sequence is TGTGCCAGCAGCCCTGGACAGATATACAATGAGCAGTTCTTC. It codes for CASSPGQIYNEQFF.